This T cell receptor (beta chain) emerged from a study of T cell repertoires in cytomegalovirus infection. Study-wide context: As its CMV epitopes, the study selected recently identified HLA-C-restricted and well-studied HLA-B-restricted targets. Indicated by public TCR beta signatures were CMV infection and matching HLA type.

This clonotype was detected only a few times. Its antigen is not identified. J was trimmed by 5 bases and V by 4 bases; bases with no gene match: 17. This CDR3 comprises 18 residues. Germline-derived CDR1 and CDR2 are MNHEY and SVGEGT. TCRdb processed the reads anew with MiXCR; each CDR3 protein has one entry. The sample has hundreds of thousands of distinct CDR3 sequences; 30% to 40% are singletons. The chain is built from TRBV6-2 or TRBV6-3 and TRBJ2-1, with 7 bases fitting TRBD2. This TCR derives from a human donor in good health (CMV status not recorded). Some clones in this sample may be carry-over from other donors' samples. Sequencing was performed on cultured PBMCs, taken from culture after CMV antigen stimulation. Here the CDR3 reads CASSSIILARQRDNEQFF. The CDR3 coding sequence is TGTGCCAGCAGTTCGATAATACTAGCGAGACAGCGGGACAATGAGCAGTTCTTC.